Listed below are T cell receptor beta chains from one sample, sequenced in a study of tumor and adjacent non-tumor tissue in lung cancer. MiXCR, run by TCRdb on the multiplex PCR reads, gives a single entry per CDR3 protein. In the table there are more than 120,000 distinct CDR3 sequences, 60% to 70% of which are singletons. Sequenced material: lung tumor tissue. These receptors came from a man aged 55 to 70 with small cell lung cancer. Each CDR3 is given with its conserved first and last residue. D genes are given only for firm matches.

d_gene,v_gene,j_gene,CDR3aa
TRBD2,TRBV20-1,TRBJ2-3,CSVIRTSGSTDTQYF
TRBD2,TRBV6-1,TRBJ2-5,CASSALRGVETQYF
-,TRBV30,TRBJ1-1,CAWSDPGGYTEAFF
-,TRBV6-1,TRBJ2-1,CVSRYWTDPDNEQFF
-,TRBV4-1,TRBJ1-3,CASSQTRGNTIYF
-,TRBV11-2,TRBJ1-2,CASSPDRGGCYTF
TRBD1,TRBV6-2/TRBV6-3,TRBJ2-3,CASSFVRGQDTDTQYF
-,TRBV12-3/TRBV12-4,TRBJ2-1,CASSLRGVSDEQFF
-,TRBV11-2,TRBJ2-7,CASSAEGREQYF
-,TRBV10-3,TRBJ2-1,CAISEQLNVKFF
-,TRBV20-1,TRBJ2-1,CSATLVSQRHNEQFF
-,TRBV28,TRBJ2-7,CTSSFTGLPVQYF
-,TRBV11-2,TRBJ2-3,CASSLQDPGIDTQYF
-,TRBV12-1,TRBJ2-3,CASSFLGADTQYF
-,TRBV11-2,TRBJ2-1,CASNLDWDQFF
-,TRBV11-1,TRBJ2-2,CASSSPERVDTGGLLF
-,TRBV20-1,TRBJ2-2,CSARDHRLGWTGDLFF
-,TRBV11-2,TRBJ2-1,CASSLGLAYEQFF
-,TRBV10-3,TRBJ1-2,CAISEGVASNGSYTF
TRBD1,TRBV4-2,TRBJ1-1,CASRDMTGRVLLNTEAFF
-,TRBV4-1,TRBJ2-1,CASSLTATRNEQFF
TRBD2,TRBV4-1,TRBJ2-7,CASSLGTSGSSYEQYF
-,TRBV20-1,TRBJ2-3,CSARDLGSRGADTQYF
-,TRBV12-3/TRBV12-4,TRBJ1-1,CASSLGLRLNTFF
-,TRBV11-1,TRBJ2-3,CVSSLATGTDTQYF
TRBD1,TRBV11-3,TRBJ1-1,CASCLEGGIEAFF
-,TRBV7-9,TRBJ2-2,CASSSYSTGELFF
-,TRBV29-1,TRBJ2-5,CSAHARQVTGPRETQYF
-,TRBV11-2,TRBJ2-4,CASSLYRDTTGRNIQYF
TRBD2,TRBV9,TRBJ2-1,CASSATSGRSNEQFF
TRBD1,TRBV20-1,TRBJ1-6,CSARGTGQSPLHF
-,TRBV20-1,TRBJ2-4,CSAREQALAKNIQYF
TRBD2,TRBV11-3,TRBJ2-2,CGSSRDYITGELFF
TRBD2,TRBV7-3,TRBJ2-5,CASSPLAEQETQYF
-,TRBV10-3,TRBJ1-5,CAISVGDSNQPQHF
TRBD1,TRBV5-1,TRBJ2-7,CASSPRQGSAYEQYF
TRBD1,TRBV5-1,TRBJ2-7,CASSTGDQSYEQYF
-,TRBV11-2,TRBJ1-2,CASSSPVGAGYTF
-,TRBV28,TRBJ1-5,CASGFGQPQHF
-,TRBV4-1,TRBJ1-1,CASSQGAGAFF
-,TRBV11-1,TRBJ2-2,CASSSPNRVDNVELFF
-,TRBV28,TRBJ1-2,CASSKQPDGYTF
-,TRBV20-1,TRBJ1-4,CSARDILAGDNEKLFF
-,TRBV4-1,TRBJ1-5,CASSQDRADRSFSGNQPQHF
TRBD2,TRBV20-1,TRBJ2-1,CSASGASGCYEQFF
TRBD1,TRBV12-3/TRBV12-4,TRBJ2-2,CASSPGTGATGELFF
TRBD1,TRBV11-1,TRBJ2-6,CGGSLPGQGFSGANVLTF
TRBD2,TRBV28,TRBJ2-7,CASSFQGRGAYEQYF
-,TRBV11-2,TRBJ2-4,CASSFAGMGGGNIKYF
TRBD1,TRBV20-1,TRBJ1-1,CSAAAGTGNTEALF
-,TRBV7-3,TRBJ2-3,CASSLTVNTDTQYF
-,TRBV11-2,TRBJ2-3,CASSSAGETNTQYF
TRBD2,TRBV6-1,TRBJ2-1,CASSSRLANVQFF
-,TRBV20-1,TRBJ1-6,CNARMGPNSPLHF